The clone carrying this T cell receptor (beta chain) was seen many times. CDR3 size: 14 residues. Trimming pared 7 bases from V and 3 bases from J, leaving 13 bases between. CDR1 is MDHEN, CDR2 SYDVKM, per germline. These data originate in a study of metastatic and nonmetastatic thyroid tumors. Study summary: Repertoires from blood and tumor or nodule tissue of malignant and benign thyroid patients were compared.

The entire patient cohort was treatment-naive prior to thyroid surgery. MiXCR was used by TCRdb to re-call the PCR reads. The sample comprises roughly 30,000 clones, 9.5% to 14% of which are singletons, and around 15% rests with the top ten. The receptor's source is a female donor with papillary thyroid cancer or a benign thyroid nodule (not recorded which). Some clones in this sample may be carry-over from other donors' samples. The sample taken for sequencing was blood. This chain connects TRBV28 to TRBJ1-5; tentative D call: TRBD1 (5 bases). CDR3 DNA: TGTGCCAGCAACTCAAGACAGAACAATCAGCCCCAGCATTTT. It yields the protein CASNSRQNNQPQHF.